What follows are 6 T cell receptor beta chains derived from one specimen sequenced in a study of beta chain features in type 1 diabetes. Antigens of these TCRs are unknown. Since all of the isolated RNA was reverse transcribed, expressed TCRB transcripts were what got sequenced. The table came from immunoSEQ multiplex PCR; TCRdb's copy has only in-frame clones and leaves some out. The repertoire includes some 290,000 clones, roughly 13% of them detected once, and more than 0.015% sits in the top ten. Findings and caveats of the study: Type 1 diabetes patients had moderately but significantly shorter TCRB CDR3s in all four CD4+ subsets.

What was sequenced was naive CD4+ T cells from blood. These receptors all stem from a man younger than 45 with type 1 diabetes.

The rearrangement uses TRBV18 and TRBJ2-2, with 10 bases fitting TRBD1. The germline V gene encodes CDR1 KGHSH and CDR2 LQKENI. Trimming cost V 6 bases and J 3 bases; bases outside gene matches: 4. The CDR3 runs 15 residues. The CDR3 DNA follows: TGTGCCAGCTCGCGACAGGGGGCTCACACCGGGGAGCTGTTTTTT. This gives the protein CASSRQGAHTGELFF. The full variable domain, completed using reference TRBV18 and TRBJ2-2, is NAGVMQNPRHLVRRRGQEARLRCSPMKGHSHVYWYRQLPEEGLKFMVYLQKENIIDESGMPKERFSAEFPKEGPSILRIQQVVRGDSAAYFCASSRQGAHTGELFFGEGSRLTVL.

This chain links TRBV14 with TRBJ1-5, with 8 nucleotides matching TRBD1. In germline, CDR1 is SGHDN, CDR2 FVKESK. The CDR3 is 16 residues long. The junction had 6 bases not matched to a gene; V was cut back by 1 base and J by 4 bases. CDR3 in DNA: TGTGCCAGCAGCCAAGGGACAGGGTTGGAGAATCAGCCCCAGCATTTT. Translation gives CASSQGTGLENQPQHF.

This clone appeared a few times. This rearrangement joins TRBV14 to TRBJ2-7, with TRBD2 matching over 8 bases. V dropped 1 base and J dropped 8; count of bases not matched to a gene: 10. The CDR3 has 15 residues. Germline lookup yields CDR1 SGHDN and CDR2 FVKESK. The CDR3 here is CASSQAVGLAMQQYF. Here the CDR3 DNA reads TGTGCCAGCAGCCAAGCCGTAGGACTAGCAATGCAGCAGTACTTC.

This clone turned up a few times. The V call is TRBV28, the J call TRBJ1-2; 8 nucleotides line up with TRBD1. J gave up 5 bases and V 6 bases, and 5 bases lay outside the gene matches. Germline V gene sequence: CDR1 MDHEN, CDR2 SYDVKM. CDR3 length: 13 amino acids. Written as DNA, the CDR3 is TGTGCCAGCAGCGATAGACAGGGGTATGGCTACACCTTC. Protein sequence: CASSDRQGYGYTF.

A few counts support this clone. The rearrangement links TRBV30 to TRBJ1-5; D is ambiguous. The ends were cut back, 2 bases at V and 7 bases at J, with 12 bases in the middle. There are 13 residues in the CDR3. Germline V gene sequence: CDR1 GTSNPN, CDR2 SVGIG (reference sequence). DNA of the CDR3: TGTGCCTGGAGTCCGGGGTTGGTCCAGCCCCAGCATTTT. Its translation is CAWSPGLVQPQHF.

This clone was seen a few times. This chain links TRBV2 with TRBJ1-2, with D tentatively TRBD1 (5 bases). The CDR3 runs to 15 residues. Germline assignment: CDR1 SNHLY and CDR2 FYNNEI. Trimming left V 4 bases short and J 4 bases short, with 16 bases between. CDR3 residues: CASSAIVIGGYGYTF. CDR3 nucleotide sequence: TGTGCCAGCAGTGCTATAGTGATCGGGGGCTATGGCTACACCTTC.